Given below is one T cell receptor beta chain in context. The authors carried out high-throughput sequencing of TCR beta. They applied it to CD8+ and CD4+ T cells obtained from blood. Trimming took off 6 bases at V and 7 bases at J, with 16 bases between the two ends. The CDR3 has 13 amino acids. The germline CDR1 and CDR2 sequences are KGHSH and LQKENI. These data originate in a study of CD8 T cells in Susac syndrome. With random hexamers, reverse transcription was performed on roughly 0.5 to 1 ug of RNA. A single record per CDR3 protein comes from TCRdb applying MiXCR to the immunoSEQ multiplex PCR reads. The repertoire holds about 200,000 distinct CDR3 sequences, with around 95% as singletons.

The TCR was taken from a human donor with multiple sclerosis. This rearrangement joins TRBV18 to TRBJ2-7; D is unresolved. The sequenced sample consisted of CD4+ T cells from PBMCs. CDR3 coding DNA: TGTGCCAGCTCCCCCGACGACCTAGGAGAGCAGTACTTC. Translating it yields CASSPDDLGEQYF.